The 24 T cell receptor beta chains presented below share a single source sample, sequenced in a study of shared clonotypes between healthy human individuals. The data were produced by immunoSEQ multiplex PCR, yet TCRdb's version contains in-frame clones alone and is incomplete. There are 1.6 million or so clones in the sample; around 98.5% occur only once, and roughly 0.36% lies in the top ten. What was sequenced was naive CD4+ T cells sorted from blood. Subset denoted: CD45RA+ positively selected. The receptors come from a man aged 30 to 45 in good health.

The chain couples TRBV6-6 to TRBJ2-1; D call uncertain. V shed 2 bases and J shed 0 bases, with 5 bases lying between them. Germline loops: CDR1 MNHNY, CDR2 SVGAGI (reference sequence). The CDR3 has 14 amino acids. Here the CDR3 reads CASSYESSYNEQFF. The CDR3 DNA is TGTGCCAGCAGTTACGAGAGCTCCTACAATGAGCAGTTCTTC.

V is TRBV6-6 and J is TRBJ2-7, with a possible D match to TRBD1 (5 bases). This CDR3 is built from 14 residues. The germline gives CDR1 MNHNY, CDR2 SVGAGI (reference sequence). The V end lost 6 bases, the J end lost 3 bases, and 15 bases lay between the germline ends. CDR3 residues: CASSRSGSSYEQYF. The CDR3 DNA is TGTGCCAGCAGCCGTTCAGGGTCTAGCTACGAGCAGTACTTC.

Regarding this clone: This may be a read error, as it is one base from a much larger clone. Here the CDR3 DNA reads TGTGCCAGCGGCGCAACGGGACTAGCGGGTGACAATGAGCAGTTCTTC. This sequence encodes CASGATGLAGDNEQFF. The rearrangement uses TRBV7-9 and TRBJ2-1; 12 positions agree with TRBD2. V was clipped by 8 bases and J by 5 bases; unmatched bases: 10. The CDR3 is 16 residues long. The germline V gene has CDR1 SEHNR and CDR2 FQNEAQ (reference sequence).

The CDR3 nucleotides read TGTGCCAGCTCACCAGGGAGAACTAGGGAAGAGACCCAGTACTTC. Encoded protein: CASSPGRTREETQYF. This chain links TRBV18 with TRBJ2-5; D is possibly TRBD2 (5 bases). With 2 bases removed from V and 3 bases from J, the gap between germline ends came to 13 bases. The germline V gene has CDR1 KGHSH and CDR2 LQKENI. The CDR3 consists of 15 residues. The full variable domain, with the rest looked up from reference TRBV18 and TRBJ2-5, is NAGVMQNPRHLVRRRGQEARLRCSPMKGHSHVYWYRQLPEEGLKFMVYLQKENIIDESGMPKERFSAEFPKEGPSILRIQQVVRGDSAAYFCASSPGRTREETQYFGPGTRLLVL.

Notes on this clone: This sample also contains other DNA sequences that code for the same CDR3. CDR3 bases: TGTGCCAGCTCACCACCCCGGGACATCTATGGCTACACCTTC. Encoded protein: CASSPPRDIYGYTF. The J gene is TRBJ1-2, the V gene TRBV18, with D tentatively TRBD1 (6 bases). From germline, CDR1 is KGHSH and CDR2 LQKENI. CDR3 length: 14 residues. Trimming removed 0 bases from V and 4 bases from J, with 9 bases in between.

The chain employs TRBV6-1 and TRBJ1-1; D remains unclear. The V gene lost 4 bases and the J gene lost 2 bases, with 8 bases spanning the gap. Germline CDR1 MNHNS, CDR2 SASEGT. The CDR3 sequence is 13 residues long. CDR3 amino acids: CASSVKQNTEAFF. The CDR3 DNA sequence: TGTGCCAGCAGTGTTAAACAAAACACTGAAGCTTTCTTT.

This rearrangement joins TRBV15 to TRBJ2-3, with 9 bases lining up with TRBD1. This CDR3 region has 15 residues. Trimming took 3 bases from V and 2 from J; bases not matched to a gene: 3. Per germline, CDR1 LNHNV and CDR2 YYDKDF (reference sequence). This chain's CDR3 is CATSRRDRDTDTQYF. The CDR3 nucleotides are TGTGCCACCAGCAGGCGGGACAGGGACACAGATACGCAGTATTTT.

The chain has TRBV11-2 and TRBJ1-2; D call uncertain. Germline-derived CDR1 and CDR2 are SGHAT and FQNNGV. The CDR3 has 15 amino acids. Trimming stripped 0 bases from V and 8 bases from J, with 16 bases between. This CDR3 reads CASSLDARPGSGYTF. The DNA of the CDR3 is TGTGCCAGCAGCTTAGATGCCCGGCCCGGTAGCGGCTACACCTTC.

V gene TRBV27 combines with J gene TRBJ2-7, with 8 bases identical to TRBD1. The V gene end was trimmed by 5 bases and the J gene end by 1 base; junction bases not matched to a gene: 13. Germline values: CDR1 MNHEY, CDR2 SMNVEV (reference sequence). The CDR3 length is 17 residues. This chain's CDR3 is CASSPRRQGPDSYEQYF. CDR3 coding DNA: TGTGCCAGCAGTCCTAGAAGACAGGGGCCGGATTCCTACGAGCAGTACTTC.

The J gene is TRBJ2-2, the V gene TRBV18; 8 nucleotides align to TRBD2. The CDR3 has 16 residues. CDR1 and CDR2 from the germline V gene are KGHSH and LQKENI. Germline trimming cut 3 bases from V and 6 bases from J; bases unmatched to any gene: 9. Written as DNA, the CDR3 is TGTGCCAGCTCACCTCCGGGACTAGGTCGCCCCGGGGAGCTGTTTTTT. This encodes CASSPPGLGRPGELFF.

The chain is built from TRBV9 and TRBJ2-1; D is uncertain. The CDR3 runs 15 residues. Germline V gene lookup returns CDR1 SGDLS and CDR2 YYNGEE. Trimming left V 4 bases short and J 8 bases short, with 19 bases between. The DNA of the CDR3 is TGTGCCAGCAGCCCCACAGCCGCGTCGAAAGATGAGCAGTTCTTC. Its translation: CASSPTAASKDEQFF.

This chain connects TRBV10-3 to TRBJ2-2, with D tentatively TRBD1 (6 bases). This CDR3 has 16 residues. The V end lost 2 bases, the J end lost 1 base, and 11 bases lay between the germline ends. CDR1 and CDR2 (germline): ENHRY, SYGVKD. The DNA for the CDR3 is TGTGCCATCAGTGAGGTGACAGGTCTGAACACCGGGGAGCTGTTTTTT. Translation: CAISEVTGLNTGELFF.

The V call is TRBV7-6, the J call TRBJ1-2; D is unclear. The V gene lost 2 bases and the J gene lost 2 bases, with 12 bases spanning the gap. The germline V gene encodes CDR1 SGHVS and CDR2 FNYEAQ. The length of the CDR3 is 15 residues. CDR3 residues: CASSLIGSTNYGYTF. In DNA, the CDR3 is TGTGCCAGCAGCTTAATTGGCAGCACAAACTATGGCTACACCTTC.

The chain employs TRBV27 and TRBJ2-5; no firm D call. The CDR3 loop spans 14 amino acids. Per germline, CDR1 MNHEY and CDR2 SMNVEV (reference sequence). V lost 10 bases and J lost 1, with 16 bases in between. CDR3 loop: CATRHLGPQETQYF. The CDR3 bases are TGTGCCACTCGCCACCTCGGGCCCCAAGAGACCCAGTACTTC.

The rearrangement uses TRBV10-2 and TRBJ2-7; D uncertain. Germline loops: CDR1 WSHSY, CDR2 SAAADI. The CDR3 has 12 amino acids. Trimming removed 3 bases from V and 4 bases from J, with 7 bases in between. CDR3 DNA sequence: TGCGCCAGCAGTGAAGGGCTTTACGAGCAGTACTTC. This codes for CASSEGLYEQYF.

V and J are TRBV6-5 and TRBJ1-2; no firm D call. V was clipped by 0 bases and J by 8 bases, with 16 bases between them. Per germline, CDR1 MNHEY and CDR2 SVGAGI. The CDR3 contains 15 residues. The CDR3 sequence is CASSYSTSGPRGYTF. CDR3 coding DNA: TGTGCCAGCAGTTACTCGACCTCCGGACCGAGGGGCTACACCTTC.

This sequence joins TRBV5-1 and TRBJ2-3, with TRBD1 as a possible D gene (6 bases). Germline loops: CDR1 SGHRS, CDR2 YFSETQ. V was pared by 4 bases and J by 2 bases, with 11 bases between. The CDR3 covers 14 residues. The CDR3 is CASSGGQPTDTQYF. The CDR3 DNA reads as TGCGCCAGCAGCGGTGGACAGCCCACAGATACGCAGTATTTT.

The V and J genes are TRBV30 and TRBJ1-3; D possibly corresponds to TRBD1 (6 bases). CDR3 length: 14 amino acids. V lost 4 bases and J lost 5, with 15 bases in between. CDR1 and CDR2 from the germline V gene are GTSNPN and SVGIG (reference sequence). As DNA, the CDR3 is TGTGCCTGGAATGTACGGGACACCAGAAACACCATATATTTT. Protein: CAWNVRDTRNTIYF.

J is TRBJ2-7 and V is TRBV4-1, with TRBD2 matching over 11 bases. CDR3 length equals 17 residues. CDR1 MGHRA and CDR2 YSYEKL come from the germline V gene. V dropped 3 bases and J dropped 3; count of bases not matched to a gene: 10. The CDR3 DNA reads TGCGCCAGCAGCCACACTTTTAGCGGGAGGGCCTTCTACGAGCAGTACTTC. Its translation: CASSHTFSGRAFYEQYF.

The rearrangement links TRBV9 to TRBJ2-1; 11 bases match TRBD2. Germline CDR1 is SGDLS and CDR2 is YYNGEE. The J segment lost 4 bases and the V segment lost 0 bases, leaving 6 bases of the junction unmatched. This CDR3 contains 17 residues. CDR3 residues: CASSVDLAGGIYNEQFF. The DNA for the CDR3 is TGTGCCAGCAGCGTAGACTTAGCGGGAGGGATATACAATGAGCAGTTCTTC. Filled out from reference TRBV9 and TRBJ2-1, the complete variable domain reads DSGVTQTPKHLITATGQRVTLRCSPRSGDLSVYWYQQSLDQGLQFLIQYYNGEERAKGNILERFSAQQFPDLHSELNLSSLELGDSALYFCASSVDLAGGIYNEQFFGPGTRLTVL.

The chain carries TRBV6-5 and TRBJ2-1; D is tentatively TRBD1 or TRBD2 (5 bases each). The length of the CDR3 is 15 residues. V was cut by 6 bases and J by 4 bases, with 16 bases left in between. CDR1 is MNHEY and CDR2 is SVGAGI in the germline V gene. The CDR3 loop is CASSSRGGGYNEQFF. The DNA of the CDR3 is TGTGCCAGCAGCTCCCGGGGTGGGGGTTACAATGAGCAGTTCTTC.

This rearrangement joins TRBV28 to TRBJ2-1; no definite D call. CDR1 is MDHEN, CDR2 SYDVKM, per germline. There are 12 residues in the CDR3. Trimming took 5 bases from V and 7 from J, leaving 9 bases between them. CDR3 sequence (DNA): TGTGCCAGCAGTCTAACCTGGAATGAGCAGTTCTTC. Translated: CASSLTWNEQFF.

CDR3: CASSRSGMNTEAFF. In DNA, the CDR3 is TGCGCCAGCAGCAGGTCGGGGATGAACACTGAAGCTTTCTTT. The rearrangement links TRBV10-2 to TRBJ1-1; no reliable D call. CDR3 length: 14 amino acids. V dropped 6 bases and J dropped 0 bases, with 11 bases sitting between them. Germline V gene sequence: CDR1 WSHSY, CDR2 SAAADI.

A note on this clone: This sample also contains other DNA sequences that code for the same CDR3. The gene calls are TRBV7-9 and TRBJ2-3, with D hard to call. The CDR3 is 15 amino acids. Looked up from germline, CDR1 is SEHNR and CDR2 is FQNEAQ (reference sequence). The V gene lost 1 base and the J gene lost 0 bases, with 8 bases spanning the gap. CDR3 in DNA: TGTGCCAGCAGCTTAGTAGGTCAAAGCACAGATACGCAGTATTTT. This translates into CASSLVGQSTDTQYF.